Listed here are 11 T cell receptor beta chains from one sample, sequenced in a study of CD8 T cells in Susac syndrome. Random hexamers primed reverse transcription of about 0.45 to 1 ug RNA. TCRdb fed the immunoSEQ multiplex PCR reads into MiXCR, producing one record per CDR3 protein. Of approximately 160,000 distinct CDR3 sequences listed, about 91% are singletons. The sequenced sample consisted of CD4+ T cells from PBMCs. These receptors were taken from a human donor in good health.

The rearrangement joins TRBV18 to TRBJ2-7; D may correspond to TRBD1 or TRBD2 (5 bases each). Trimming removed 3 bases at V and 2 bases at J, with 20 bases between. The germline gives CDR1 KGHSH, CDR2 LQKENI. The CDR3 sequence is 17 residues long. The CDR3 DNA is TGTGCCAGCTCACCGACTCCCGCCCGAAGAGGGGCCTACGAGCAGTACTTC. Translating gives CASSPTPARRGAYEQYF.

The CDR3 here is CAISEGSGRETQYF. CDR3 sequence (DNA): TGTGCCATCAGTGAGGGTAGTGGCCGAGAGACCCAGTACTTC. This sequence joins TRBV10-3 and TRBJ2-5; no clear D gene. The V gene's germline CDR1 is ENHRY and CDR2 SYGVKD. The CDR3 has 14 residues. The V and J ends lost 2 bases and 4 bases respectively, with 11 bases between them.

J is TRBJ2-2 and V is TRBV5-1; D might be TRBD2 (5 bases). CDR1 and CDR2 (germline): SGHRS, YFSETQ. The CDR3 loop spans 15 amino acids. Trimming removed 2 bases at V and 6 bases at J, with 14 bases between. CDR3: CASSFGIGLAGELFF. The CDR3 coding sequence is TGCGCCAGCAGCTTCGGGATTGGGCTGGCCGGGGAGCTGTTTTTT. Full variable domain (remainder filled in from reference TRBV5-1 and TRBJ2-2): KAGVTQTPRYLIKTRGQQVTLSCSPISGHRSVSWYQQTPGQGLQFLFEYFSETQRNKGNFPGRFSGRQFSNSRSEMNVSTLELGDSALYLCASSFGIGLAGELFFGEGSRLTVL.

This clonotype was found once. V usage is TRBV20-1 and J usage is TRBJ1-2; no clear D gene. The ends were cut back, 6 bases at V and 4 bases at J, with 12 bases in the middle. The CDR3 covers 12 residues. Germline V gene sequence: CDR1 DFQATT, CDR2 SNEGSKA (reference sequence). Written as DNA, the CDR3 is TGCAGTGCCGTAGATCGGGGCTATGGCTACACCTTC. Translating gives CSAVDRGYGYTF.

The gene calls are TRBV30 and TRBJ1-2; no definite D call. The V and J ends lost 0 bases and 4 bases respectively, with 3 bases between them. Per germline, CDR1 GTSNPN and CDR2 SVGIG (reference sequence). The CDR3 extends over 11 amino acids. The CDR3 coding sequence is TGTGCCTGGAGTGTAGCCTATGGCTACACCTTC. This translates into CAWSVAYGYTF.

In this sample, this clonotype turned up a few times. V is TRBV9 and J is TRBJ2-7; the D gene is possibly TRBD1 (5 bases). In germline, CDR1 is SGDLS, CDR2 YYNGEE. Trimming removed 0 bases at V and 2 bases at J, with 12 bases between. The CDR3 covers 15 residues. CDR3 in amino acids: CASSVGPQGTYEQYF. The CDR3 nucleotides are TGTGCCAGCAGCGTAGGCCCTCAGGGCACCTACGAGCAGTACTTC.

This CDR3 is CASSSRASGGPSSYNEQFF. The CDR3 coding sequence is TGTGCCAGCAGCTCAAGGGCTAGCGGGGGCCCGAGCTCCTACAATGAGCAGTTCTTC. The gene calls are TRBV7-8 and TRBJ2-1; 10 bases align to TRBD2. The trim removed 4 bases at V and 0 bases at J, leaving 12 bases unmatched. This CDR3 region has 19 residues. Germline lookup yields CDR1 SGHVS and CDR2 FQNEAQ.

Only a few counts were recorded for this clonotype. J is TRBJ2-2 and V is TRBV3-1, with 8 bases identical to TRBD1. With V trimmed by 4 bases and J by 3 bases, 1 base remained unmatched. Germline V gives CDR1 LGHDT, CDR2 YNNKEL (reference sequence). There are 14 residues in the CDR3. The CDR3 nucleotides read TGTGCCAGCAGCCTGACAGGGGACACCGGGGAGCTGTTTTTT. The encoded protein is CASSLTGDTGELFF.

CDR3 DNA sequence: TGTGCCAGCAGCTCACAGGGCCGTATCCAAGAGACCCAGTACTTC. As protein: CASSSQGRIQETQYF. The chain joins TRBV7-2 to TRBJ2-5; perhaps TRBD1 as D (6 bases). Per germline, CDR1 SGHTA and CDR2 FQGNSA. The V end was cut by 4 bases, the J end by 1 base, with 13 bases between. This CDR3 spans 15 amino acids.

The chain employs TRBV5-1 and TRBJ2-7, with 11 bases matching TRBD2. Germline CDR1 reads SGHRS; CDR2 reads YFSETQ. Unmatched junction bases numbered 6, after V lost 4 bases and J lost 0 bases. The length of the CDR3 is 16 residues. The CDR3 nucleotides are TGCGCCAGCAGCGGAACGACTAGCGGGGTCTCCTACGAGCAGTACTTC. As protein: CASSGTTSGVSYEQYF.

The rearrangement uses TRBV12-3 or TRBV12-4 and TRBJ2-5; D perhaps matches TRBD1 (6 bases). V was cut by 1 base and J by 3 bases, with 9 bases left in between. The CDR3 is 14 amino acids. The CDR3 region is CASSLGTGKETQYF. The CDR3 nucleotides read TGTGCCAGCAGTTTAGGCACAGGGAAAGAGACCCAGTACTTC.